The present T cell receptor beta chain was sequenced within a study of cytomegalovirus exposure and HLA in healthy donors. The primer mix had 60 Vbeta and 13 Jbeta primers. Sequenced by immunoSEQ multiplex PCR; TCRdb stores in-frame clones only, minus some. This sample has tens of thousands of clones, with more than 60% found just once. Study results and caveats: Earlier analysis looked at TCR beta V segments, and most were productive about 87% or about 30% of the time. In a later analysis, parvovirus B19, influenza, CMV and Epstein-Barr virus appeared linked to several top co-occurrence clusters. The study labeled 170 or so TCR beta chains cytomegalovirus-associated. V- and J-gene trimming in TCR beta was tied to a missense DCLRE1C variant by an analysis performed later.

A remark on this clone: Antigen: not known.

The CDR3 loop spans 13 amino acids. Trimming took 3 bases from V and 6 from J, leaving 10 bases between them. Germline V gene data show CDR1 as SEHNR and CDR2 as FQNEAQ (reference sequence). The sample was PBMCs. This clonotype originated in a middle-aged woman in good health and CMV-seropositive. V usage is TRBV7-9 and J usage is TRBJ2-3, with unresolved D. In nucleotides, the CDR3 is TGTGCCAGCAGCTTCGGTGCTTATGATACGCAGTATTTT. Its translation is CASSFGAYDTQYF.